These 22 T cell receptor beta chains share one sample of origin, sequenced in a study of CD8 T cells in ankylosing spondylitis. TCRdb itself ran the 5' RACE reads through MiXCR, one entry per CDR3 protein. Among 350,000 or so distinct CDR3 sequences listed, around a tenth were seen once. Specimen: blood, either unsorted or a sorted T cell fraction (not recorded which). These receptor sequences come from a female donor with ankylosing spondylitis or in good health (not recorded which).

This clonotype came up a few times. The rearrangement uses TRBV28 and TRBJ2-7; 12 nucleotides line up with TRBD2. The V and J ends lost 6 bases and 0 bases, in that order; junction bases with no gene match: 18. CDR1 MDHEN and CDR2 SYDVKM come from the germline V gene. This CDR3 spans 20 amino acids. The CDR3 DNA follows: TGTGCCAGCAGCTTTACTGGACTAGCGGGACCCGGGAGCCACTCCTACGAGCAGTACTTC. Translation gives CASSFTGLAGPGSHSYEQYF.

This clonotype showed up many times. The chain has TRBV7-2 and TRBJ2-2; D gene uncertain. Germline assignment: CDR1 SGHTA and CDR2 FQGNSA. V lost 5 bases to trimming and J lost 2 bases, with 9 bases between them. The CDR3 extends over 14 amino acids. Here the CDR3 DNA reads TGTGCCAGCAGCAACCGGGCCAACACCGGGGAGCTGTTTTTT. Its protein is CASSNRANTGELFF.

In its sample, this clonotype was seen a few times. The chain carries TRBV5-1 and TRBJ1-1, with TRBD1 matching 12 bases. Germline values: CDR1 SGHRS, CDR2 YFSETQ. V gave up 4 bases and J gave up 7 bases; unmatched junction bases: 14. CDR3 length: 17 amino acids. The chain's CDR3 is CASSLLSGTGGRGEAFF. The CDR3 nucleotides are TGCGCCAGCAGCCTGTTGAGCGGGACAGGGGGCCGGGGTGAAGCTTTCTTT. Drawing the rest from reference TRBV5-1 and TRBJ1-1, the complete variable domain is KAGVTQTPRYLIKTRGQQVTLSCSPISGHRSVSWYQQTPGQGLQFLFEYFSETQRNKGNFPGRFSGRQFSNSRSEMNVSTLELGDSALYLCASSLLSGTGGRGEAFFGQGTRLTVV.

This clonotype was recorded many times. This sequence joins TRBV20-1 and TRBJ2-1; no firm D call. CDR3 size: 14 residues. Germline V gives CDR1 DFQATT, CDR2 SNEGSKA (reference sequence). V gave up 3 bases and J gave up 0 bases, with 9 bases separating them. The CDR3 is CSASSQSSYNEQFF. The CDR3 coding sequence is TGCAGTGCTAGTTCCCAAAGCTCCTACAATGAGCAGTTCTTC.

In its sample, this clonotype was seen many times. The genes are TRBV20-1 and TRBJ2-1; 7 bases map to TRBD1. Germline trimming cut 0 bases from V and 2 bases from J; bases unmatched to any gene: 4. This CDR3 spans 15 amino acids. The V gene's germline CDR1 is DFQATT and CDR2 SNEGSKA (reference sequence). The chain's CDR3 is CSARDSTGTYNEQFF. DNA of the CDR3: TGCAGTGCTAGAGATTCGACAGGGACCTACAATGAGCAGTTCTTC.

At least ten counts were recorded for this clonotype. This CDR3 is CASPERLRGNTIYF. Written as DNA, the CDR3 is TGTGCCAGTCCCGAGAGGCTTAGGGGTAACACCATATATTTT. This chain joins TRBV25-1 and TRBJ1-3; TRBD1 is a possible D gene (5 bases). The germline V gene has CDR1 MGHDK and CDR2 SYGVNS. CDR3 length equals 14 residues. The V and J ends lost 9 bases and 7 bases respectively, with 19 bases between them.

This clonotype was observed at least ten times. The V and J genes are TRBV7-2 and TRBJ1-5; D gene unclear. V lost 1 base to trimming and J lost 0 bases, with 10 bases between them. Germline V gives CDR1 SGHTA, CDR2 FQGNSA. This CDR3 spans 16 amino acids. In DNA, the CDR3 is TGTGCCAGCAGCTTAGAACCAGCCGTTAGCAATCAGCCCCAGCATTTT. The encoded protein is CASSLEPAVSNQPQHF.

This clonotype was seen only a few times. V usage is TRBV12-3 or TRBV12-4 and J usage is TRBJ1-4; no reliable D call. This CDR3 spans 13 amino acids. The V gene lost 7 bases and the J gene lost 7 bases, with 13 bases spanning the gap. The DNA for the CDR3 is TGTGCCAGCAACAGCCAGAAGGGTGAAAAACTGTTTTTT. This sequence encodes CASNSQKGEKLFF.

The CDR3 DNA reads TGTGCCAGCTCACCCAAGTCGGGAGGAGATACGCAGTATTTT. This translates into CASSPKSGGDTQYF. This chain uses TRBV18 with TRBJ2-3; 7 bases match TRBD2. Trimming cost V 3 bases and J 5 bases; bases outside gene matches: 5. The CDR3 sequence is 14 residues long. Germline CDR1 is KGHSH and CDR2 is LQKENI.

Points on this clonotype: A read error may explain this, as a much larger clone is one base away. This rearrangement joins TRBV7-3 to TRBJ2-1; TRBD1 aligns across 11 bases. The V gene's germline CDR1 is SGHTA and CDR2 FQGTGA. The CDR3 is 17 residues long. The CDR3 coding sequence is TGTGTCAGCAGCTTAATGGGACCGGGACAGGGGGACAATGAGCAGTTCTTC. Residues: CVSSLMGPGQGDNEQFF.

The rearrangement links TRBV27 to TRBJ1-3; D not certain. The V gene's germline CDR1 is MNHEY and CDR2 SMNVEV (reference sequence). The CDR3 covers 15 residues. V lost 5 bases and J 5 bases, leaving 16 bases between the germline ends. This CDR3 reads CASSGGSGSRNTIYF. In DNA, the CDR3 is TGTGCCAGCAGTGGAGGGAGTGGGTCTAGAAACACCATATATTTT.

This clonotype was recorded many times. The rearrangement links TRBV20-1 to TRBJ1-5; D not certain. The ends were cut back, 2 bases at V and 0 bases at J, with 8 bases in the middle. Germline V gene data show CDR1 as DFQATT and CDR2 as SNEGSKA (reference sequence). The CDR3 spans 14 residues. CDR3 DNA sequence: TGCAGTGCTAGAACGGGTTCTAGCAATCAGCCCCAGCATTTT. Translated: CSARTGSSNQPQHF.

At least ten counts were recorded for this clonotype. This rearrangement joins TRBV9 to TRBJ2-1, with 11 bases lining up with TRBD2. Germline V gene sequence: CDR1 SGDLS, CDR2 YYNGEE. This CDR3 is 15 amino acids long. Unmatched junction bases numbered 4, after V lost 0 bases and J lost 8 bases. CDR3 nucleotide sequence: TGTGCCAGCAGCGTAGTTAGCGGGGGGGAGGATGAGCAGTTCTTC. It specifies CASSVVSGGEDEQFF.

The J gene is TRBJ2-3, the V gene TRBV27, with D perhaps given as TRBD1 or TRBD2 (6 bases each). This CDR3 spans 15 amino acids. Between the trimmed V and J ends, which lost 6 bases and 0 bases, there was a span of 13 bases. Per the germline V gene, CDR1 is MNHEY and CDR2 is SMNVEV (reference sequence). CDR3 amino acids: CASSAGQSSTDTQYF. The CDR3 nucleotides are TGTGCCAGCAGCGCGGGACAATCTAGCACAGATACGCAGTATTTT.

V is TRBV28 and J is TRBJ2-3; 9 bases agree with TRBD1. Germline trimming cut 6 bases from V and 4 bases from J; bases unmatched to any gene: 11. Germline CDR1 is MDHEN and CDR2 is SYDVKM. The length of the CDR3 is 16 residues. The CDR3 here is CASSKTPGQGADTQYF. Written as DNA, the CDR3 is TGTGCCAGCAGCAAGACCCCGGGACAGGGAGCAGATACGCAGTATTTT.

This clonotype was picked up a small number of times. One base away lies a much larger clone, so this may be a sequencing read error. The genes are TRBV7-2 and TRBJ1-2, with 9 bases aligning to TRBD1. The germline gives CDR1 SGHTA, CDR2 FQGNSA. This CDR3 spans 15 amino acids. The CDR3 nucleotides are TGTGCCAGCAGCATGCGGACAGGGGAGTTGGTTAGCTACCCCTTC. As protein: CASSMRTGELVSYPF.

This clonotype was counted many times. V usage is TRBV20-1 and J usage is TRBJ1-5, with TRBD1 identical over 7 bases. V lost 8 bases to trimming and J lost 2 bases; unmatched junction nucleotides: 3. The length of the CDR3 is 12 residues. Germline V lookup: CDR1 DFQATT, CDR2 SNEGSKA (reference sequence). The CDR3 loop is CSLGGGNQPQHF. CDR3 nucleotide sequence: TGCAGTCTAGGGGGCGGCAATCAGCCCCAGCATTTT.

In its sample, this clonotype was seen a few times. The junction does not match germline at one end; this may be a read error. The chain joins TRBV7-7 to TRBJ1-4; D call uncertain. This CDR3 contains 15 residues. The germline V gene encodes CDR1 SSHAT and CDR2 FNYEAQ (reference sequence). The CDR3 DNA reads as TGTGCTAGCAGTCGAAATGGGAGGGAGAATGAAAAACTGTTTTTT. Amino acids: CASSRNGRENEKLFF.

This clonotype was detected ten times or more. This chain connects TRBV7-2 to TRBJ2-7, with D maybe TRBD2 (5 bases). Germline values: CDR1 SGHTA, CDR2 FQGNSA. The CDR3 runs to 15 residues. With 2 bases removed from V and 4 bases from J, the gap between germline ends came to 15 bases. The CDR3 coding sequence is TGTGCCAGCAGCTTATTACCTAGCTGGGTTTACGAGCAGTACTTC. It translates to CASSLLPSWVYEQYF.

This clonotype has ten or more counts. The chain couples TRBV12-3 or TRBV12-4 to TRBJ1-1, with 9 bases aligning to TRBD1. V dropped 5 bases and J dropped 4; count of bases not matched to a gene: 5. The length of the CDR3 is 14 residues. The CDR3 region has the DNA TGTGCCAGCAGTCAGACAGGGGGGAGCACTGAAGCTTTCTTT. It codes for CASSQTGGSTEAFF.

The table lists this clonotype with a few counts. This chain links TRBV7-9 with TRBJ2-2, with D perhaps TRBD2 (5 bases). The CDR3 is 16 amino acids. Trimming stripped 3 bases from V and 3 bases from J, with 14 bases between. Germline values: CDR1 SEHNR, CDR2 FQNEAQ (reference sequence). This chain's CDR3 is CASSFPTGSHTGELFF. The CDR3 nucleotides are TGTGCCAGCAGCTTTCCAACGGGGTCGCACACCGGGGAGCTGTTTTTT.

This clonotype was observed a few times. V gene TRBV20-1 combines with J gene TRBJ2-3, with D perhaps TRBD2 (6 bases). This CDR3 is built from 14 residues. Germline lookup yields CDR1 DFQATT and CDR2 SNEGSKA (reference sequence). The V end was cut by 3 bases, the J end by 1 base, with 11 bases between. The CDR3 spells CSARTGSRTDTQYF. CDR3 bases: TGCAGTGCTAGGACCGGGAGTCGCACAGATACGCAGTATTTT.